This TCR beta chain was captured in a study of CD8 T cells in Susac syndrome (dated by TCRdb to between 2019 and 2020). Regarding the complete study: Repertoire sequencing was used to test whether CD8+ T cell activation and differentiation in Susac syndrome was antigen driven.

In the case of this clonotype: No antigen is known for it. Base qualities were left out, and no much larger clone turns up one base away.

General conclusions and limits of the study: The study acknowledged that relatively few individuals were included in the TCR sequencing and HLA analysis.

Trimming at the junction amounts to 4 bases on V and 4 bases on J, and the germline ends lie 11 bases apart. From its cysteine to its phenylalanine, the CDR3 spans 14 amino acids. Only the CDR3 DNA is retained, 42 bases long and in frame from the first base. The germline V gene gives CDR1 as SGHTA and CDR2 as FQGNSA. Peripheral blood CD8+ and CD4+ T cells from healthy donors, Susac syndrome patients and multiple sclerosis patients were profiled by high-throughput TCR beta sequencing. Healthy donors were included as age- and sex-matched controls. Bulk CD8+ and CD4+ T cells were purified magnetically by negative isolation, whereas CD8+ TEMRA cells were enriched by FACS. Blood was collected in EDTA tubes and processed within 24 hours, with PBMCs isolated through density gradient centrifugation. PBMCs intended for TCR sequencing were cryopreserved in liquid nitrogen and were subsequently thawed in a 37 degrees C water bath. The sorted or isolated CD4+, CD8+ and CD8+ TEMRA cells had a purity of 90% or higher.

RNA was extracted using the RNeasy kit, and roughly 0.5 to 1 ug of the RNA was reverse transcribed with random hexamers. TCR beta CDR3 regions were amplified with the immunoSEQ multiplex PCR assay covering 54 Vbeta and 13 Jbeta segments. PCR amplification bias was corrected using a synthetic template baseline for primer optimization and computational correction. Turning to the authors' computational methods: Only productive sequences were kept, with reads annotated to V, D and J genes according to IMGT and analyzed in immunoSEQ Analyzer. To calculate clonality, Shannon entropy was normalized by log2 of the number of productive unique sequences and then subtracted from one. For each patient and control, public and private clones were evaluated within the 100 most prevalent clones. Clones were defined as Susac-specific if absent from the healthy and MS cohorts, from some 1,000 published viral clones and from other ImmuneACCESS disease sequences. In-frame beta chains were kept once TCRdb had trimmed the public reads at Q25 with fastp and called clones with MiXCR. Duplicate CDR3 protein sequences are folded into a single record with the most common DNA and genes. The V and J calls here are based on TCRdb, not the publication. The sample table records about 200,000 distinct CDR3 sequences; roughly 94% of these occur just once. The top ten constitute 0.08% to 0.11% of the sample.

The chain was built from TRBV7-2 and TRBJ2-1; a tentative D match to TRBD2 spans 7 bases. The receptor was isolated from a human donor in good health. Sequencing was performed on CD4+ T cells from PBMCs. The CDR3 reads as follows: CASSSGGRYNEQFF. The nucleotide sequence is TGTGCCAGCAGCTCCGGGGGGCGTTACAATGAGCAGTTCTTC.